These 11 T cell receptor beta chains share one sample of origin, sequenced in a study of neurological immune-mediated disorders (dated by TCRdb to between 2017 and 2020). Library construction relied on 5' RACE. TCRdb records Illumina HiSeq 2500 as the sequencer. TCRdb's own reprocessing of the public reads used fastp at Q25 and MiXCR and kept productive beta chains. Rows matching on CDR3 protein sequence are summarized as one entry with the most common DNA and genes. The sample has about 27,000 distinct CDR3 sequences on record, around 21% of them singletons. The ten largest clones capture roughly 17% of the sample. The source material was PBMCs. The receptors were sampled from an older woman in good health.

V gene TRBV18 combines with J gene TRBJ1-5; D perhaps matches TRBD1 (5 bases). This CDR3 has 12 amino acids. The germline gives CDR1 KGHSH, CDR2 LQKENI. The V end lost 6 bases, the J end lost 5 bases, and 8 bases lay between the germline ends. The CDR3 coding sequence is TGTGCCAGCTCGGGGGGTTATCAGCCCCAGCATTTT. Translated, it gives CASSGGYQPQHF.

Only a few counts were recorded for this clonotype. The chain couples TRBV6-5 to TRBJ1-2; tentatively, D is TRBD1 (5 bases). Per the germline V gene, CDR1 is MNHEY and CDR2 is SVGAGI. V lost 5 bases and J 6 bases, leaving 10 bases between the germline ends. This CDR3 contains 12 residues. CDR3 amino acids: CASSQGSNGYTF. CDR3 DNA: TGTGCCAGCAGTCAGGGAAGCAATGGCTACACCTTC.

This clonotype was observed at least ten times. This chain links TRBV25-1 with TRBJ1-1; no definite D call. The CDR3 length is 14 residues. Germline assignment: CDR1 MGHDK and CDR2 SYGVNS. Trimming shortened V by 8 bases and J by 4 bases, and 17 bases separated the two germline ends. CDR3 sequence reads: CASGVASAATEAFF. The DNA for the CDR3 is TGTGCCAGCGGGGTGGCTTCGGCGGCCACTGAAGCTTTCTTT.

This clonotype came up many times. The chain carries TRBV4-2 and TRBJ2-2; 7 positions agree with TRBD1. Germline assignment: CDR1 LGHNA and CDR2 YNFKEQ. Trimming at V came to 0 bases and at J to 9 bases, leaving 4 bases not matched to a gene. This CDR3 contains 14 residues. The DNA of the CDR3 is TGTGCCAGCAGCCAAGATCAGGGGGTTAGGGAGCTGTTTTTT. Its protein product is CASSQDQGVRELFF.

At least ten counts were recorded for this clonotype. The rearrangement links TRBV4-1 to TRBJ2-7; possibly TRBD1 or TRBD2 for D (6 bases each). With 4 bases removed from V and 0 bases from J, the gap between germline ends came to 22 bases. This CDR3 spans 18 amino acids. Germline V gene lookup returns CDR1 MGHRA and CDR2 YSYEKL. CDR3 sequence (DNA): TGCGCCAGCAGCCCCCGGTGGACGGGGGCGATCATCTCCTACGAGCAGTACTTC. Translated, it gives CASSPRWTGAIISYEQYF.

This clonotype appeared many times. The gene calls are TRBV5-1 and TRBJ1-1; no clear D. The germline V gene encodes CDR1 SGHRS and CDR2 YFSETQ. The CDR3 length is 13 residues. The CDR3 DNA sequence: TGCTTATCCAGCCCAGGCCGACACACTGAAGCTTTCTTT. Translating it yields CLSSPGRHTEAFF.

This clonotype was found many times. The chain is built from TRBV18 and TRBJ2-3; 7 bases map to TRBD1. V was pared by 6 bases and J by 1 base, with 1 base of the junction left unmatched. CDR1 and CDR2 from the germline V gene are KGHSH and LQKENI. The CDR3 loop spans 13 amino acids. DNA for the CDR3: TGTGCCAGCTCCACAGGGGGCACAGATACGCAGTATTTT. Its protein is CASSTGGTDTQYF.

This clonotype was detected many times. V is TRBV10-3 and J is TRBJ1-1; D is undetermined. CDR1 is ENHRY, CDR2 SYGVKD, per germline. CDR3 length: 13 amino acids. V was cut by 3 bases and J by 1 base, with 6 bases left in between. DNA of the CDR3: TGTGCCATCAGTGAAGGAGCGAACACTGAAGCTTTCTTT. It encodes CAISEGANTEAFF.

There are many counts of this clonotype. This chain links TRBV28 with TRBJ2-4; D gene unclear. The CDR3 is 17 residues long. The V gene lost 2 bases and the J gene lost 2 bases, with 16 bases spanning the gap. Per the germline V gene, CDR1 is MDHEN and CDR2 is SYDVKM. CDR3 bases: TGTGCCAGCAGTTTAGGTCGTTATGGAAGTCCCAAAAACATTCAGTACTTC. Protein: CASSLGRYGSPKNIQYF.

This clonotype was seen at least ten times. The V call is TRBV18, the J call TRBJ2-7; the D gene is possibly TRBD1 (6 bases). Per the germline V gene, CDR1 is KGHSH and CDR2 is LQKENI. V gave up 4 bases and J gave up 4 bases, with 17 bases separating them. The CDR3 runs 15 residues. The CDR3 DNA reads TGTGCCAGCTCACTCCTACAGGGCCCAGGGTACGAGCAGTACTTC. Amino acids: CASSLLQGPGYEQYF.

The chain combines TRBV20-1 with TRBJ2-7; 12 positions match TRBD2. CDR3 size: 13 residues. V gave up 5 bases and J gave up 4 bases; unmatched junction bases: 3. Germline CDR1 DFQATT, CDR2 SNEGSKA (reference sequence). CDR3 amino acids: CSARGLAGYEQYF. In nucleotides, the CDR3 is TGCAGTGCTCGAGGACTAGCGGGGTACGAGCAGTACTTC.